The clone carrying this T cell receptor (beta chain) was observed many times. Its target is unknown. The method for making cDNA was 5'RACE, and it used 10-nucleotide random UMIs. Every sequencing run produced over 160 million TCR-beta sequences, and the sequences from any one run covered 15-18 subjects. TCRdb passed the 5' RACE reads through MiXCR, listing each CDR3 protein once. The sample includes about 53,000 distinct CDR3 sequences, roughly 15% seen only once; the top ten take 4% to 5.5%. With 6 bases clipped from V and 2 bases from J, the junction kept 4 bases outside the gene matches. The CDR3 length is 14 residues. The germline V gene encodes CDR1 MNHEY and CDR2 SMNVEV (reference sequence). This specimen belongs to a study of neurological immune-mediated disorders. Notes on the study in general: Multiple sclerosis, the disease with the least TCR clonal expansion, fell below healthy controls, whereas HTLV-1-associated myelopathy showed the most.

The chain joins TRBV27 to TRBJ2-7, with TRBD2 matching 10 bases. Sequenced material: PBMCs. The receptor's source is a man between 60 and 70 years old in good health. CDR3 bases: TGTGCCAGCAGCCAGCGGGAGGGAGCCTACGAGCAGTACTTC. Translating it yields CASSQREGAYEQYF.